This note documents a single T cell receptor beta chain sequence. The antigen is not known. A much larger clone lies a single base off, so this may be a read error. Three rounds of nested PCR, following a modified ARM-PCR protocol, produced the TCRbeta library. TCRdb redid the calling of the multiplex PCR reads with MiXCR, one entry per CDR3 protein. The data hold some 120,000 distinct CDR3 sequences, with approximately 71% observed a single time. The data belong to a study of tumor and adjacent non-tumor tissue in lung cancer. Across the whole study: Samples averaged about 4.2 million productive TCRbeta reads each.

Study-wide results and limits: Tumor TCR diversity, when higher, was linked to shorter survival.

RNA was extracted from bulk tissue without any cell sorting. The V gene's germline CDR1 is SQVTM and CDR2 ANQGSEA. V gave up 2 bases and J gave up 3 bases, with 11 bases separating them. The CDR3 sequence is 13 residues long. The sample taken for sequencing was lung tumor tissue. This rearrangement joins TRBV29-1 to TRBJ2-7; possibly TRBD2 for D (5 bases). This clonotype was sampled from a man between 25 and 39 years old with non-small cell lung cancer. CDR3 sequence reads: CSVEMGRFYEQYF. In DNA form, the CDR3 reads TGCAGCGTTGAAATGGGGAGATTCTACGAGCAGTACTTC.